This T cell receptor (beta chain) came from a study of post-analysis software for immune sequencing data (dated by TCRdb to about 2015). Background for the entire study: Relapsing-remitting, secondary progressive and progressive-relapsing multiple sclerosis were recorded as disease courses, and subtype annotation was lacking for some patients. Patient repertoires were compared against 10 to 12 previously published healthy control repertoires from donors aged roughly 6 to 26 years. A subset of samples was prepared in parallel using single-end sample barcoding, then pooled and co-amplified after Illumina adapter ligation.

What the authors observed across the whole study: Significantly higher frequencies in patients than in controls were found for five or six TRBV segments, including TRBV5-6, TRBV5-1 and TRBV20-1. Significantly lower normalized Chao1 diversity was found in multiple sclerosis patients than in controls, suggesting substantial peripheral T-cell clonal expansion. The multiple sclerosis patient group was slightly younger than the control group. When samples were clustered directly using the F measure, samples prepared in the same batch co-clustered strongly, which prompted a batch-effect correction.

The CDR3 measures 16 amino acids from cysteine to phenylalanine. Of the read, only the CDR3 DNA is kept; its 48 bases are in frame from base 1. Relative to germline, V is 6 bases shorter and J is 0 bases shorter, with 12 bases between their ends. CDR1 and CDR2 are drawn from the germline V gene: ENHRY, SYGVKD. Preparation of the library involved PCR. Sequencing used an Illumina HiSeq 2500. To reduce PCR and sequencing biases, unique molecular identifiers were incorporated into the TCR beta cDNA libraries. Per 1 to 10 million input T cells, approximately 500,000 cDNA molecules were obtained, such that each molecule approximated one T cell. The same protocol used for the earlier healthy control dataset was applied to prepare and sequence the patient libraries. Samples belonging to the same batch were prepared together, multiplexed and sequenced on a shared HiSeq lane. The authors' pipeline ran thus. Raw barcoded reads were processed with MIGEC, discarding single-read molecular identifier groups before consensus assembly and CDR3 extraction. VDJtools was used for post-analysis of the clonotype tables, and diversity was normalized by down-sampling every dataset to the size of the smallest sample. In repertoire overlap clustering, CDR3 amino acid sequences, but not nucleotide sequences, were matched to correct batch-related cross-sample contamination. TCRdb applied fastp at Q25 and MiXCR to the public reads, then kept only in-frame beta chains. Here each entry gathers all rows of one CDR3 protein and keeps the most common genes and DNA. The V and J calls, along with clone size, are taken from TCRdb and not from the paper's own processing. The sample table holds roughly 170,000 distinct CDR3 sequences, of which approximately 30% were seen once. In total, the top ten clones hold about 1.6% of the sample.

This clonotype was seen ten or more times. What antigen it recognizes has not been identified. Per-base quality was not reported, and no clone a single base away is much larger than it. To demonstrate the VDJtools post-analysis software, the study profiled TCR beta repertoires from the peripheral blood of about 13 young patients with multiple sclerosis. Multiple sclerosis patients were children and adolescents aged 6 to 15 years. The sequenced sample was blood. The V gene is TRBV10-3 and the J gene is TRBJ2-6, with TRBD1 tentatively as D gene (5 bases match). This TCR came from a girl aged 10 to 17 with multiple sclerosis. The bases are TGTGCCATCAGCCCCGACAGCTACTCTGGGGCCAACGTCCTGACTTTC. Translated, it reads CAISPDSYSGANVLTF.